The T cell receptor beta chain under discussion was sequenced for a study of blood T cells in healthy people across ages. A second PCR of roughly 7 to 11 cycles used a sample-barcoded 5' primer and a J-beta primer mix. Samples each returned at least 2.5 million CDR3-containing paired-end reads. TCRdb re-called the 5' RACE reads with MiXCR, one entry per CDR3 protein. The sample lists around 1.7 million distinct CDR3 sequences, 28% seen once, with 7.7% in the top ten. Trimming took off 1 base at V and 10 bases at J, with 14 bases between the two ends. The CDR3 is 14 residues long. In germline, CDR1 is SEHNR, CDR2 FQNEAQ (reference sequence). This clonotype was found a few times.

The receptor was isolated from a woman under 40 in good health. Input material: blood. This rearrangement joins TRBV7-9 to TRBJ2-1; D gene ambiguous. The CDR3 region has the DNA TGTGCCAGCAGCTTAGACCCCCCACTCCTCGAGCAGTTCTTC. As protein: CASSLDPPLLEQFF.